The 11 T cell receptor beta chains presented below share a single source sample, sequenced in a study of ipilimumab plus nivolumab after autologous stem cell transplantation. Sequenced by immunoSEQ multiplex PCR; TCRdb stores in-frame clones only, minus some. The table shows approximately 80,000 clones, with approximately 83% occurring only once. Source: PBMCs, taken in a trial of ipilimumab plus nivolumab as post-transplant consolidation. Receptor source: a male donor with diffuse large B-cell lymphoma.

The table lists this clone with a few counts. The chain couples TRBV7-9 to TRBJ1-2; no definite D call. The CDR3 spans 13 residues. V was pared by 3 bases and J by 0 bases, with 5 bases between. Germline assignment: CDR1 SEHNR and CDR2 FQNEAQ (reference sequence). CDR3 loop: CASSFETNYGYTF. Written as DNA, the CDR3 is TGTGCCAGCAGCTTCGAAACTAACTATGGCTACACCTTC. Supplemented by reference TRBV7-9 and TRBJ1-2, the full variable domain reads DTGVSQNPRHKITKRGQNVTFRCDPISEHNRLYWYRQTLGQGPEFLTYFQNEAQLEKSRLLSDRFSAERPKGSFSTLEIQRTEQGDSAMYLCASSFETNYGYTFGSGTRLTVV.

V usage is TRBV5-4 and J usage is TRBJ1-4, with 12 bases identical to TRBD1. The J segment lost 8 bases and the V segment lost 1 base, leaving 3 bases of the junction unmatched. This CDR3 is built from 15 residues. Germline V gives CDR1 SGHNT, CDR2 YYREEE (reference sequence). For the CDR3, the DNA is TGTGCCAGCAGCTTGCACGGGACAGGGGGCGAAAAACTGTTTTTT. Translated: CASSLHGTGGEKLFF.

This chain joins TRBV7-2 and TRBJ2-7; maybe TRBD1 (6 bases). The CDR3 spans 14 residues. The germline gives CDR1 SGHTA, CDR2 FQGNSA. Trimming removed 0 bases from V and 3 bases from J, with 9 bases in between. The CDR3 nucleotides are TGTGCCAGCAGCTTAGCGGGGGCTTACTACGAGCAGTACTTC. It codes for CASSLAGAYYEQYF.

CDR3 nucleotides: TGTGCCAGCAGTCCCAGGGGACTATCGGAACTCTATGGCTACACCTTC. Its protein is CASSPRGLSELYGYTF. V and J are TRBV28 and TRBJ1-2, with D possibly being TRBD1 (6 bases). The CDR3 runs 16 residues. The V end lost 5 bases, the J end lost 4 bases, and 20 bases lay between the germline ends. CDR1 and CDR2 from the germline V gene are MDHEN and SYDVKM.

The gene calls are TRBV7-9 and TRBJ2-2; D uncertain. Germline values: CDR1 SEHNR, CDR2 FQNEAQ (reference sequence). The V end lost 6 bases, the J end lost 3 bases, and 11 bases lay between the germline ends. The CDR3 loop spans 14 amino acids. DNA for the CDR3: TGTGCCAGCAGACCCGAGGTGGACACCGGGGAGCTGTTTTTT. It is translated as CASRPEVDTGELFF.

This chain links TRBV4-2 with TRBJ1-2; no reliable D call. Trimming stripped 0 bases from V and 3 bases from J, with 14 bases between. The germline V gene encodes CDR1 LGHNA and CDR2 YNFKEQ. The CDR3 runs 16 residues. The chain's CDR3 is CASSQDVQISYYGYTF. The CDR3 DNA follows: TGTGCCAGCAGCCAAGATGTACAGATCTCTTACTATGGCTACACCTTC.

The J gene is TRBJ2-5, the V gene TRBV20-1; TRBD2 might be the D (5 bases). The CDR3 is 11 amino acids. In germline, CDR1 is DFQATT, CDR2 SNEGSKA (reference sequence). V was cut by 7 bases and J by 5 bases, with 11 bases left in between. DNA of the CDR3: TGCAGTGTTCCTGGGGAGGAGACCCAGTACTTC. Translated: CSVPGEETQYF.

The CDR3 DNA sequence: TGTGCTAGTGGTTCCTTCCGGGAGGTGGGCACAGATACGCAGTATTTT. Translated, it gives CASGSFREVGTDTQYF. The rearrangement uses TRBV12-5 and TRBJ2-3; 7 bases line up with TRBD2. This CDR3 contains 16 residues. The germline V gene has CDR1 LGHNT and CDR2 FRNRAP. The V segment lost 4 bases and the J segment 1 base; nucleotides outside the gene matches: 8.

This clone has only a few counts. The chain links TRBV18 to TRBJ1-1; D not resolved. Trimming pared 6 bases from V and 3 bases from J, leaving 11 bases between. The CDR3 runs 13 residues. Germline V gene lookup returns CDR1 KGHSH and CDR2 LQKENI. The CDR3 DNA reads as TGTGCCAGCTCGTCCAGCGTGGACACTGAAGCTTTCTTT. As protein: CASSSSVDTEAFF.

The chain carries TRBV7-6 and TRBJ1-2; D uncertain. Germline V gene data show CDR1 as SGHVS and CDR2 as FNYEAQ. The V end lost 2 bases, the J end lost 5 bases, and 15 bases lay between the germline ends. The CDR3 consists of 15 residues. The CDR3 DNA is TGTGCCAGCAGCTTAAACGACGATCCAGTATATGGCTACACCTTC. Protein product: CASSLNDDPVYGYTF.

The chain is built from TRBV5-6 and TRBJ2-5, with no clear D. This CDR3 spans 13 amino acids. Germline lookup yields CDR1 SGHDT and CDR2 YYEEEE. V shed 2 bases and J shed 5 bases, with 10 bases lying between them. The CDR3 loop is CASSFVGRETQYF. The CDR3 DNA follows: TGTGCCAGCAGCTTCGTGGGTAGGGAGACCCAGTACTTC.